This TCR beta chain is from a study of regulatory T cells in long-lasting Graves disease. Many counts were recorded for this clonotype. The CDR3 covers 15 residues. V was clipped by 0 bases and J by 9 bases, with 18 bases between them. Germline V gene sequence: CDR1 GTSNPN, CDR2 SVGIG (reference sequence). The time point here: newly diagnosed GD, antithyroid drugs for less than 3 months. Preparation of the TCR library used RNA extracted from PBMCs. Investigators prepared the TCR beta libraries by applying iRepertoire HTBI primers and Arm-PCR of CDR3 regions. Original methodology: Samples jointly harbored fewer than 65 TRBV and about 13 TRBJ segments. TCRdb reanalysed the multiplex PCR reads using MiXCR and keeps one entry per CDR3 protein. The authors' filters were not applied to this entry. The sample lists roughly 610,000 distinct CDR3 sequences, about 16% seen once, with around 13% in the top ten.

The same data also contributed to another study, on T cells in Graves' hyperthyroidism and ophthalmopathy. That work contributes: Researchers barred patients who had uncontrolled infection, other autoimmune disease, pregnancy or lactation. Diagnosis rested on symptoms, serum thyroxine and TRAb, thyroid ultrasound, and orbital computed tomography. The study used the HTBI primer set for a first-round RT-PCR of the TCR CDR3.

The specimen comprised peripheral blood mononuclear cells (PBMCs), sampled at new diagnosis, from a patient treated with antithyroid drugs. The source is a young man with Graves disease. The chain links TRBV30 to TRBJ1-5; the D gene is possibly TRBD1 (6 bases). CDR3 protein: CAWSVGGAVEMPQHF. In DNA, the CDR3 is TGTGCCTGGAGTGTTGGGGGGGCCGTGGAGATGCCCCAGCATTTT.